The present T cell receptor (beta chain) was sequenced within a study of blood T cell repertoires in COVID-19. As for the study in general: Both acute and convalescent COVID-19 samples were obtained from the United States, Italy and Spain. From T cells, B-cell-depleted T cells, or PBMCs came the material, which was cDNA or gDNA.

This CDR3 is built from 13 residues. Germline CDR1 SGHRS, CDR2 YFSETQ. The V gene lost 2 bases and the J gene lost 10 bases, with 12 bases spanning the gap. In the original processing: Amplification with reference gene primers provided the estimates of nucleated cell counts. TCRdb keeps only in-frame clones here, not all; method: immunoSEQ multiplex PCR. V and J calls plus clone size are reproduced from that table; the DNA served to infer D and trimming. Of some 16,000 clones listed, more than 75% are singletons. V gene TRBV5-1 combines with J gene TRBJ1-4; weak D call: TRBD1 (6 bases). The source of this sequence is a human donor in a cohort sampled during active COVID-19. Sequencing input: peripheral blood. CDR3 nucleotides: TGCGCCAGCAGCTTATCCGGGACATCAAAACTGTTTTTT. Its translation: CASSLSGTSKLFF.